Each of the 9 T cell receptor beta chains below was sequenced from the same sample in a study of human T cells and chemical hapten exposure. Each CDR3 protein is one row after TCRdb ran MiXCR on the RACE reads. The sample lists tens of thousands of distinct CDR3 sequences, 7.5% to 8% occurring once. Time point described: pre-sensitization, week 0. Treatment denoted: therapeutic diphenylcyclopropenone sensitization with weekly scalp DPC. Material: whole blood, obtained in connection with sensitization to the hapten diphenylcyclopropenone (DPC). The receptors shown here come from a woman between 45 and 65 years old with alopecia areata. Some clones in this sample may be carry-over from other donors' samples.

The table lists this clonotype with a few counts. This chain links TRBV2 with TRBJ2-3, with D hard to call. The germline gives CDR1 SNHLY, CDR2 FYNNEI. V shed 11 bases and J shed 0 bases, with 15 bases lying between them. The CDR3 has 14 residues. The CDR3 loop is CAQRNPRSTDTQYF. In nucleotides, the CDR3 is TGTGCCCAACGCAACCCCCGAAGCACAGATACGCAGTATTTT.

This clonotype was counted between two and nine times. The CDR3 reads CSAYGQGYEQYF. The CDR3 nucleotides read TGCAGTGCCTATGGACAGGGCTACGAGCAGTACTTC. This chain joins TRBV20-1 and TRBJ2-7, with 8 bases lining up with TRBD1. The germline CDR1 and CDR2 sequences are DFQATT and SNEGSKA (reference sequence). J gave up 3 bases and V 6 bases, and 4 bases lay outside the gene matches. The CDR3 runs 12 residues.

This clonotype has at least ten counts. The rearrangement links TRBV18 to TRBJ1-1; TRBD1 might be the D (6 bases). V was cut by 3 bases and J by 1 base, with 12 bases left in between. The CDR3 length is 15 residues. Germline lookup yields CDR1 KGHSH and CDR2 LQKENI. This CDR3 reads CASSPIKQGNTEAFF. The CDR3 bases are TGTGCCAGCTCACCTATTAAACAGGGGAACACTGAAGCTTTCTTT.

This clonotype appeared many times. The chain combines TRBV7-9 with TRBJ1-1, with D uncertain. The CDR3 is made up of 14 amino acids. Germline CDR1 is SEHNR and CDR2 is FQNEAQ (reference sequence). Trimming took off 0 bases at V and 5 bases at J, with 10 bases between the two ends. The CDR3 spells CASSLAPSRTEAFF. The CDR3 DNA reads as TGTGCCAGCAGCTTAGCGCCCAGTCGGACTGAAGCTTTCTTT.

The table lists this clonotype with many counts. The CDR3 sequence: CASSPGTVDSGNTIYF. The CDR3 nucleotides read TGTGCCAGCTCACCCGGGACAGTCGACTCTGGAAACACCATATATTTT. The J gene is TRBJ1-3, the V gene TRBV18; 7 bases are shared with TRBD1. The CDR3 has 16 residues. Germline loops: CDR1 KGHSH, CDR2 LQKENI. The trim removed 3 bases at V and 0 bases at J, leaving 5 bases unmatched. The full variable domain, in which reference TRBV18 and TRBJ1-3 provide the parts outside the CDR3, is NAGVMQNPRHLVRRRGQEARLRCSPMKGHSHVYWYRQLPEEGLKFMVYLQKENIIDESGMPKERFSAEFPKEGPSILRIQQVVRGDSAAYFCASSPGTVDSGNTIYFGEGSWLTVV.

This clonotype was seen at least ten times. The CDR3 loop is CASSQEGGQPQHF. The CDR3 nucleotides read TGTGCCAGCAGCCAGGAGGGGGGTCAGCCCCAGCATTTT. The rearrangement links TRBV3-1 to TRBJ1-5; D is perhaps TRBD1 (6 bases). The CDR3 is made up of 13 amino acids. Between the trimmed V and J ends, which lost 3 bases and 6 bases, there was a span of 9 bases. CDR1 LGHDT and CDR2 YNNKEL come from the germline V gene (reference sequence).

This clonotype was picked up many times. The chain uses TRBV28 and TRBJ2-7, with TRBD1 matching over 7 bases. Germline CDR1 is MDHEN and CDR2 is SYDVKM. The CDR3 is made up of 14 amino acids. Germline trimming cut 1 base from V and 6 bases from J; bases unmatched to any gene: 6. Here the CDR3 DNA reads TGTGCCAGCAGTTTATTGCAGGGGGTGGGCGAGCAGTACTTC. Its translation: CASSLLQGVGEQYF.

The CDR3: CASSPPVGEDEQYF. The CDR3 DNA is TGTGCCAGCAGTCCTCCCGTAGGGGAGGACGAGCAGTACTTC. The chain employs TRBV28 and TRBJ2-7; perhaps TRBD2 as D (6 bases). Per germline, CDR1 MDHEN and CDR2 SYDVKM. This CDR3 is built from 14 residues. The ends were cut back, 5 bases at V and 5 bases at J, with 16 bases in the middle.

This clonotype was detected a few times. The chain links TRBV29-1 to TRBJ2-1; maybe TRBD2 (6 bases). Germline V gene sequence: CDR1 SQVTM, CDR2 ANQGSEA. The CDR3 loop spans 17 amino acids. V was clipped by 5 bases and J by 0 bases, with 20 bases between them. Here the CDR3 reads CSVSRPEVAVSYNEQFF. The CDR3 coding sequence is TGCAGCGTTTCCCGCCCAGAAGTAGCGGTCTCCTACAATGAGCAGTTCTTC.